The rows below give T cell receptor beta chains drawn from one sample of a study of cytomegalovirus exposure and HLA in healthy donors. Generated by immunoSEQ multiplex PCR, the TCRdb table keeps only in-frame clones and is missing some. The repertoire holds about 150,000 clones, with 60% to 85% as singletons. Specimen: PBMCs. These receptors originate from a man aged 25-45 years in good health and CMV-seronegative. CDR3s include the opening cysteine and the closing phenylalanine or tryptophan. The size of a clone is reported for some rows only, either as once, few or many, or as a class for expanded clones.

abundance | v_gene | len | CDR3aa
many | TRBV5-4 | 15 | CASSLEGQGRGGYTF
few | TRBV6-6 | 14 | CASSHGAGAQPQHF
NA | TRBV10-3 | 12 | CAIRGEGETQYF
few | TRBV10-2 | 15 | CASSGLAGETDTQYF
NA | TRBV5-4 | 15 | CASSPADSFNEKLFF
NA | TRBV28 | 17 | CASRRGLAGSSYNEQFF
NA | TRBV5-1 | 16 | CASSSIGQGVTGELFF
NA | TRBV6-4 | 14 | CASSATGDWTEAFF
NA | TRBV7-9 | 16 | CASSPLSGQPTGELFF
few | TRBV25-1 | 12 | CASSGGQGQAFF
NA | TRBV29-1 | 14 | CSVEEDTVNTEAFF
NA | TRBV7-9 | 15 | CASRTLAGGSREQFF